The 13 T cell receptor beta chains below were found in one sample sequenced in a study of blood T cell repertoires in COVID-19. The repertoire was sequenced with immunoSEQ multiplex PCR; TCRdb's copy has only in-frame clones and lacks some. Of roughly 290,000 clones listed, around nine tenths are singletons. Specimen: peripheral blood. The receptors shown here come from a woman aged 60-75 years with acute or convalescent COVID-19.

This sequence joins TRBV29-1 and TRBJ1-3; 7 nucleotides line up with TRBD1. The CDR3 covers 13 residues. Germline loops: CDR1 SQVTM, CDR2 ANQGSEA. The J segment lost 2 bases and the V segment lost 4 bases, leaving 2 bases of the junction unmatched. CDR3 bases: TGCAGCGTTGGAGACAGGGCTGGAAACACCATATATTTT. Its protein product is CSVGDRAGNTIYF.

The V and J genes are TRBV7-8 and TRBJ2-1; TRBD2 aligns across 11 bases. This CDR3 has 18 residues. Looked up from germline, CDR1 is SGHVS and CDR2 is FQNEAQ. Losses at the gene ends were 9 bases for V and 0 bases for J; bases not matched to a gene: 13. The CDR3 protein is CASFPGTSGTSSYNEQFF. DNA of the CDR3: TGTGCCAGTTTCCCGGGGACTAGCGGTACAAGCTCCTACAATGAGCAGTTCTTC.

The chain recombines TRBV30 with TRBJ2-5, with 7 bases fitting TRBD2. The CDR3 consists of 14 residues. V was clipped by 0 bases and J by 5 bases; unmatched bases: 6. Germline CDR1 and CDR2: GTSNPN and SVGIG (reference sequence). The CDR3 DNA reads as TGTGCCTGGAGTGTGGGGAGGGAGTGGGAGACCCAGTACTTC. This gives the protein CAWSVGREWETQYF. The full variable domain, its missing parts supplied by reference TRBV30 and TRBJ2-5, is SQTIHQWPATLVQPVGSPLSLECTVEGTSNPNLYWYRQAAGRGLQLLFYSVGIGQISSEVPQNLSASRPQDRQFILSSKKLLLSDSGFYLCAWSVGREWETQYFGPGTRLLVL.

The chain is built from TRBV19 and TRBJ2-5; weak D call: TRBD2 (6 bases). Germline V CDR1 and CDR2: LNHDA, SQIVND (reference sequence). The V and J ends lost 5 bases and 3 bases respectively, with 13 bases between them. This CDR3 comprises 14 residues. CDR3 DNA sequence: TGTGCCAGTAGTTCCCGGGAGAGGGAAGAGACCCAGTACTTC. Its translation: CASSSREREETQYF.

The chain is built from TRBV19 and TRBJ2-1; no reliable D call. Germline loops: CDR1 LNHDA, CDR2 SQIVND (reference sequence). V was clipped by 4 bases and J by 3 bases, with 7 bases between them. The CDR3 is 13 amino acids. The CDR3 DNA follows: TGTGCCAGTAGTAGAGGTAACTACAATGAGCAGTTCTTC. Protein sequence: CASSRGNYNEQFF.

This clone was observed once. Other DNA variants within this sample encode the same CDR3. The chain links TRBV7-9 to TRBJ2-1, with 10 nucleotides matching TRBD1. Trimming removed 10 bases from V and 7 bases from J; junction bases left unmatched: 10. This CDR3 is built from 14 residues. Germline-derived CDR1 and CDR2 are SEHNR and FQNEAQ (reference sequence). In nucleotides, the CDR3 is TGTGCCATCCTACCGGGACAGGGGCTGAATGAGCAGTTCTTC. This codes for CAILPGQGLNEQFF.

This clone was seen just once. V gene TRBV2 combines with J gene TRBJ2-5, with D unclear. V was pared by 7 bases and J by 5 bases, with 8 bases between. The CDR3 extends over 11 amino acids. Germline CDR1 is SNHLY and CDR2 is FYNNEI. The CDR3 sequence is CASMNWETQYF. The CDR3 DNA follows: TGTGCCAGCATGAACTGGGAGACCCAGTACTTC.

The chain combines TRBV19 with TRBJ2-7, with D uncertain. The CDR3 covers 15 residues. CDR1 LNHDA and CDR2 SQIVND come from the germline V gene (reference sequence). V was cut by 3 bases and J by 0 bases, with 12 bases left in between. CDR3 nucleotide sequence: TGTGCCAGTAGTATGGATCGACCTAGCTCCTACGAGCAGTACTTC. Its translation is CASSMDRPSSYEQYF.

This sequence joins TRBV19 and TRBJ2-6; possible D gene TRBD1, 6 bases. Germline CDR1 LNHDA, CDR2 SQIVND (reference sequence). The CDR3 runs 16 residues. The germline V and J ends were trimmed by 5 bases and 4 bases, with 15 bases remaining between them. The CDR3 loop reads CASSYMTGSGANVLTF. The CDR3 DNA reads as TGTGCCAGTAGTTACATGACAGGAAGCGGGGCCAACGTCCTGACTTTC.

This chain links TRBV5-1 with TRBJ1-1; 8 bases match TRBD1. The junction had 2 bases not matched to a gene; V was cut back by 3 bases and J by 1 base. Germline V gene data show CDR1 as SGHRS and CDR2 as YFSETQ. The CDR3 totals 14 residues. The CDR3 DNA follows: TGCGCCAGCAGCTCCGGGACAGGGAACACTGAAGCTTTCTTT. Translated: CASSSGTGNTEAFF.

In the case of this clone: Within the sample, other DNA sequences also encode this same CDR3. The DNA of the CDR3 is TGTGCCAGCAGTTACTCTCGGAACACTGAAGCTTTCTTT. Its translation: CASSYSRNTEAFF. The rearrangement links TRBV6-5 to TRBJ1-1; unclear D gene. CDR1 and CDR2 from the germline V gene are MNHEY and SVGAGI. V gave up 0 bases and J gave up 1 base, with 3 bases separating them. The CDR3 has 13 amino acids.

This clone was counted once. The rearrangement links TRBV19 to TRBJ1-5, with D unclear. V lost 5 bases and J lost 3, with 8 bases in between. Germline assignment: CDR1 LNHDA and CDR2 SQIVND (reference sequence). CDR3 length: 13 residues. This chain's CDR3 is CASSRQVNQPQHF. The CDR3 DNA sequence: TGTGCCAGTAGTCGGCAGGTCAATCAGCCCCAGCATTTT.

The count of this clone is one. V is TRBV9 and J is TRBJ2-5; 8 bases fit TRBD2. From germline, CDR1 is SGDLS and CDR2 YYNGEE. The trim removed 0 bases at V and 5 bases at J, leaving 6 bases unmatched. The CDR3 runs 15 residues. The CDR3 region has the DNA TGTGCCAGCAGCGTAGATGGGCGGGGGGAGGAGACCCAGTACTTC. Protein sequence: CASSVDGRGEETQYF. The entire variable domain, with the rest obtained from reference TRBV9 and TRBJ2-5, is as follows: DSGVTQTPKHLITATGQRVTLRCSPRSGDLSVYWYQQSLDQGLQFLIQYYNGEERAKGNILERFSAQQFPDLHSELNLSSLELGDSALYFCASSVDGRGEETQYFGPGTRLLVL.